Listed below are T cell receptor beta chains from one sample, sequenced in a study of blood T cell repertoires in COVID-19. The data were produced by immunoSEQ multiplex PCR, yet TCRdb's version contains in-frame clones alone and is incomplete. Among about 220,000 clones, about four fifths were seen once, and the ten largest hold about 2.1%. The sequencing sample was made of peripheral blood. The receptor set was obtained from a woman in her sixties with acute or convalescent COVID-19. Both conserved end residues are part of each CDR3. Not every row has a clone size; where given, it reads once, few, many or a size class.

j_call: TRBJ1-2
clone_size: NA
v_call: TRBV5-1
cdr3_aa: CASSLGQGSYGYTF

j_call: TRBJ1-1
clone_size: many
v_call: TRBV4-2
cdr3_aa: CASSPTLGGTEAFF

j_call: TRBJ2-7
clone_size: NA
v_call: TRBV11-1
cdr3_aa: CASSASAAAGRYEQYF

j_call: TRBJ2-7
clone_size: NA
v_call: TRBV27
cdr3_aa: CASSSEAPGEQYF

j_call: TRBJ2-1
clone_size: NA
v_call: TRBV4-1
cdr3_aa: CASSQVSLAASSYNEQFF

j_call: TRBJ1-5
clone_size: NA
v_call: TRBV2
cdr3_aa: CASSEGSPRNQPQHF

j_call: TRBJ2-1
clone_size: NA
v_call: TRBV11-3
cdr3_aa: CASSLGGPGAPEQFF

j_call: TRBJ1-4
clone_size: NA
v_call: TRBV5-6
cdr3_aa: CASTFSPTNEKLFF

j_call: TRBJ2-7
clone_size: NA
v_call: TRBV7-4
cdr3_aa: CGVHTGEGNYEQYF

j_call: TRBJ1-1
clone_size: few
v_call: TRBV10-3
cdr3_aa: CAISDLQGAEAFF

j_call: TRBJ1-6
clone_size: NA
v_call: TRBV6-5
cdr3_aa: CASSLGGSYNSPLHF

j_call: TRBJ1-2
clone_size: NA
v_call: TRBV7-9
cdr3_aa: CASSLDSSYGYTF

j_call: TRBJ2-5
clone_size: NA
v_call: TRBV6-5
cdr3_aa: CASSYPGTWETQYF

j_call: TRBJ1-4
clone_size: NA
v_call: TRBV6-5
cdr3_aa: CASRGRENEKLFF

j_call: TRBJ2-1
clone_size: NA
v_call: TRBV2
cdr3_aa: CAVDLGASGVYNEQFF

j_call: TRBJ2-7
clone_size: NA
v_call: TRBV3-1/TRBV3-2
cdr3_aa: CASSQSRDRQNEQYF

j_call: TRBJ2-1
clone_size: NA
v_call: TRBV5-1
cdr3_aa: CASSSGTGWNEQFF

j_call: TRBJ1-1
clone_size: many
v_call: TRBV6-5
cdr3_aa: CASSYSGQGHTEAFF

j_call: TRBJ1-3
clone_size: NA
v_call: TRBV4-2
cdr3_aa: CASSRGGAGNTIYF

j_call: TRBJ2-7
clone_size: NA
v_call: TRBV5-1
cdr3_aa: CASSLTGKHYEQYF

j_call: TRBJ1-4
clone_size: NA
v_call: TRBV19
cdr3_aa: CASSTTGGNEKLFF

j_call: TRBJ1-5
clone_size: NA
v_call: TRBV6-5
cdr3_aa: CASRGGQGSNQPQHF

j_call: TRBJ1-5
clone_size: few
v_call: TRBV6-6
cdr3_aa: CASSLEGKGNQPQHF

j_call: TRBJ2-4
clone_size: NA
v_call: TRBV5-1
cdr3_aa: CASSLGTGTKNIQYF

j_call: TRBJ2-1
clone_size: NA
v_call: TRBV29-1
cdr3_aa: CSASGGLYNEQFF

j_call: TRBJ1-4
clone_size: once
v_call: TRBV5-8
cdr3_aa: CASSVNGGVEKLFF

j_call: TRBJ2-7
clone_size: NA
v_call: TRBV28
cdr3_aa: CASSPIGTGSYEQYF

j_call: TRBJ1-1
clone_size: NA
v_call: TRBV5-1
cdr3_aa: CASTLGQGFVPQLAEAFF

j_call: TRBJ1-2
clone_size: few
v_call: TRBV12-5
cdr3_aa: CASGLSGTGTPLYGYTF

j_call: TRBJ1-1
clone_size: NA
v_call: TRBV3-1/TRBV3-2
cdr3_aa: CASSQLGGRPNTEAFF

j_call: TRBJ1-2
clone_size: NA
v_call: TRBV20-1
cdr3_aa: CSAAGEGYTF

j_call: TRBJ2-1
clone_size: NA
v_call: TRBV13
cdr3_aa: CASSILAAASNEQFF

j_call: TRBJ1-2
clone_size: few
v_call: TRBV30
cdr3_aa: CAWSAGQGDGYTF

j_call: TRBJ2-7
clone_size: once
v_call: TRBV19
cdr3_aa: CASSLGHLNSYEQYF

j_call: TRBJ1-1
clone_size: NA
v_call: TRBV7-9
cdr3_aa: CASSLGGLGTEAFF

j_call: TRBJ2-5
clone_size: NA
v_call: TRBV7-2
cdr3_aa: CASSGRTGAVQETQYF

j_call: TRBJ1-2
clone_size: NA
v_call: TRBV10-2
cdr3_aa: CASSEEGDYGYTF

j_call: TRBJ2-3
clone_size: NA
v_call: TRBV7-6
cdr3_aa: CASSLYRDRADTQYF

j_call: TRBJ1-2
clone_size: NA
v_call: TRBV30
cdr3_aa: CAWSVRRGNYGYTF

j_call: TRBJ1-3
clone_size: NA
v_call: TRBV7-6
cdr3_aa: CASSLLDRSSGNTIYF

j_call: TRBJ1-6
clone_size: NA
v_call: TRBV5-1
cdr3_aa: CASSSTESSYNSPLHF

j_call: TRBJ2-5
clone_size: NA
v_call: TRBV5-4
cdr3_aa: CASSGDRQETQYF

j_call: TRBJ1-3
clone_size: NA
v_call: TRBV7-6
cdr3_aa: CASSPQGFSGNTIYF

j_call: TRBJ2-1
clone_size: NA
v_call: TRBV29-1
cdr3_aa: CSVVTDRADEQFF

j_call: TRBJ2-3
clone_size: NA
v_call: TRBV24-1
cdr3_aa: CATSDGGGFPDTQYF

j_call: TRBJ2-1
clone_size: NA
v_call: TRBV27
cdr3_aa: CASSPGLAGGLNEQFF

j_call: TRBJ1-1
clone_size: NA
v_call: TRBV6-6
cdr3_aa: CASSDRVAEAFF

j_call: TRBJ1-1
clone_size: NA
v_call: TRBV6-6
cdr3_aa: CASSPGQLSTEAFF

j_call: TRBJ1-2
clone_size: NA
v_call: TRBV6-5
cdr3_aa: CASSQDSYGYTF

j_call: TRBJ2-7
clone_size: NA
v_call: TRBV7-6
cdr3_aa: CASSSDGTPHNEQYF